This entry concerns a single T cell receptor (beta chain). The antigen remains undetermined. The data stem from a study of STAT5B mutations in CD4+ large granular lymphocyte leukemia. Only in-frame clones appear in the TCRdb table, and some are missing; sequencing was by immunoSEQ multiplex PCR. The table records around 29,000 clones, roughly three quarters of them present only once. Study observations and caveats: TRBV06-family usage was enriched in top patient clones (8/27) versus controls (2/35).

The ends were cut back, 0 bases at V and 8 bases at J, with 12 bases in the middle. This CDR3 spans 14 amino acids. The germline V gene encodes CDR1 SGHNT and CDR2 YYREEE (reference sequence). This TCR was recovered from a human donor in good health. The sample was CD4+ T cells from blood buffy coats. The chain carries TRBV5-4 and TRBJ2-1, with D perhaps matching TRBD2 (7 bases). CDR3 DNA sequence: TGTGCCAGCAGCTTGGTAGGGGGGGCCGATGAGCAGTTCTTC. This sequence encodes CASSLVGGADEQFF.